The clone carrying this T cell receptor beta chain was seen a handful of times. These data are taken from a study of molecular identifiers for immune sequencing clone quantification. TCRdb processed the PCR reads anew with MiXCR; each CDR3 protein has one entry. The sample lists approximately 54,000 distinct CDR3 sequences, under 30% occurring once. The V gene end was trimmed by 5 bases and the J gene end by 4 bases; junction bases not matched to a gene: 14. The CDR3 consists of 19 residues. Germline lookup yields CDR1 SEHNR and CDR2 FQNEAQ (reference sequence). Sorted cell numbers of roughly 17,000 to 1,000,000, with 10%, 30% or 50% RNA, served as input for naive CD8 libraries.

The clonotype comes from a human donor in good health. Some libraries in this study had Jurkat cell RNA spiked in. J is TRBJ2-3 and V is TRBV7-9, with 14 bases lining up with TRBD2. Sequenced input: naive CD8+ T cells from blood, with Jurkat cell RNA spiked in. This sample's subset: FACS-sorted CD8+CD4-CCR7+CD45RA+ naive T cells. The CDR3 DNA is TGTGCCAGCAGCCCTACCCGAGGGACTAGCGGGAGAAGCGCAGATACGCAGTATTTT. It is translated as CASSPTRGTSGRSADTQYF.